The sequence of this T cell receptor beta chain was determined in a study of blood T cell repertoires in COVID-19. The protocol was immunoSEQ multiplex PCR, while the TCRdb copy is restricted to in-frame clones and leaves out a portion. The sample lists about 330,000 clones; over 75% were seen once. CDR1 is SGHNT and CDR2 is YENEEA in the germline V gene. Trimming removed 5 bases from V and 0 bases from J, with 17 bases in between. The CDR3 is 17 amino acids. Sequenced input: peripheral blood. This receptor was taken from a woman between 45 and 65 years old with active or convalescent COVID-19. The chain carries TRBV11-3 and TRBJ2-1; D perhaps matches TRBD2 (6 bases). This CDR3 reads CASSRDGVSGSYNEQFF. In DNA form, the CDR3 reads TGTGCCAGCAGCCGAGACGGTGTTAGCGGCTCCTACAATGAGCAGTTCTTC.